Presented here are 19 T cell receptor beta chains from one specimen sequenced in a study of long-term antiretroviral therapy in people with HIV. Survey level was the resolution at which the v3.0 immunoSEQ assay ran. The protocol was immunoSEQ multiplex PCR, while the TCRdb copy is restricted to in-frame clones and leaves out a portion. Of about 35,000 clones listed, approximately 85% were seen once; the top ten hold about 11%. Sequencing was performed on unsorted PBMCs, taken 2.2 years after starting antiretroviral therapy. All receptors come from a young man with HIV.

The V call is TRBV7-8, the J call TRBJ1-2, with 7 bases fitting TRBD1. The CDR3 runs 16 residues. The germline V gene has CDR1 SGHVS and CDR2 FQNEAQ. With V trimmed by 2 bases and J by 4 bases, 10 bases remained unmatched. This CDR3 reads CASSLSETTGTYGYTF. The CDR3 DNA reads TGTGCCAGCAGCTTATCGGAGACGACAGGGACCTATGGCTACACCTTC.

This clone is a singleton in its sample. CDR3 sequence: CASSFGQGPLGAFF. CDR3 in DNA: TGTGCCAGCAGCTTCGGGCAGGGACCGCTCGGAGCTTTCTTT. The gene calls are TRBV2 and TRBJ1-1; possible D gene TRBD1, 5 bases. The CDR3 is made up of 14 amino acids. Trimming took 6 bases from V and 10 from J, leaving 21 bases between them. Germline CDR1 SNHLY, CDR2 FYNNEI. The full variable domain, rest sourced from reference TRBV2 and TRBJ1-1, is EPEVTQTPSHQVTQMGQEVILRCVPISNHLYFYWYRQILGQKVEFLVSFYNNEISEKSEIFDDQFSVERPDGSNFTLKIRSTKLEDSAMYFCASSFGQGPLGAFFGQGTRLTVV.

The V and J genes are TRBV19 and TRBJ1-1; tentatively, D is TRBD1 (5 bases). CDR1 and CDR2 from the germline V gene are LNHDA and SQIVND (reference sequence). Trimming stripped 3 bases from V and 0 bases from J, with 11 bases between. The CDR3 covers 15 residues. Here the CDR3 DNA reads TGTGCCAGTAGTATGGGGGGGAGTATGAACACTGAAGCTTTCTTT. It is translated as CASSMGGSMNTEAFF.

The chain links TRBV27 to TRBJ2-2, with D possibly being TRBD1 or TRBD2 (5 bases each). Trimming shortened V by 5 bases and J by 5 bases, and 39 bases separated the two germline ends. This CDR3 spans 23 amino acids. CDR1 and CDR2 (germline): MNHEY, SMNVEV (reference sequence). In DNA form, the CDR3 reads TGTGCCAGCAGTCCCCAGTTTTCGCCGACAGTAAACTCCCGAATCGGGAAGACCGGGGAGCTGTTTTTT. It translates to CASSPQFSPTVNSRIGKTGELFF.

The chain recombines TRBV15 with TRBJ2-7; a possible D gene is TRBD2 (5 bases). This CDR3 region has 15 residues. The V and J ends lost 0 bases and 5 bases respectively, with 14 bases between them. Germline V gives CDR1 LNHNV, CDR2 YYDKDF (reference sequence). The CDR3 is CATSREEEGFHEQYF. The CDR3 DNA reads as TGTGCCACCAGCAGAGAAGAAGAGGGTTTCCACGAGCAGTACTTC.

The chain combines TRBV7-2 with TRBJ1-5; 11 positions agree with TRBD1. Germline trimming cut 6 bases from V and 0 bases from J; bases unmatched to any gene: 4. CDR1 and CDR2 from the germline V gene are SGHTA and FQGNSA. The CDR3 consists of 16 residues. The CDR3 DNA sequence: TGTGCCAGCAGTGGGACAGGGGGTTATAGCAATCAGCCCCAGCATTTT. This sequence encodes CASSGTGGYSNQPQHF.

The chain has TRBV9 and TRBJ2-7; possible D gene TRBD2, 5 bases. CDR1 SGDLS and CDR2 YYNGEE come from the germline V gene. V was shortened by 4 bases and J by 2 bases, with 13 bases between the two germline ends. This CDR3 region has 14 residues. The CDR3 sequence is CASSPRGRPYEQYF. CDR3 nucleotides: TGTGCCAGCAGCCCCCGCGGGCGTCCCTACGAGCAGTACTTC.

The chain couples TRBV27 to TRBJ2-2, with 13 bases fitting TRBD2. CDR3 size: 15 residues. The trim removed 11 bases at V and 5 bases at J, leaving 8 bases unmatched. The germline V gene encodes CDR1 MNHEY and CDR2 SMNVEV (reference sequence). CDR3 in amino acids: CAVQPGLAGTGELFF. The CDR3 coding sequence is TGTGCCGTACAACCGGGACTAGCGGGGACCGGGGAGCTGTTTTTT.

This rearrangement joins TRBV6-5 to TRBJ2-7, with a tentative D call TRBD1 (8 bases). V dropped 5 bases and J dropped 5 bases, with 13 bases sitting between them. The CDR3 totals 13 residues. The germline CDR1 and CDR2 sequences are MNHEY and SVGAGI. CDR3 nucleotide sequence: TGTGCCAGCAGTGGTACAGGGGGGGACGAGCAGTACTTC. This gives the protein CASSGTGGDEQYF.

The V call is TRBV27, the J call TRBJ2-3, with TRBD1 matching 10 bases. V lost 7 bases, J lost 3 bases, and 10 bases stayed unmatched. The germline gives CDR1 MNHEY, CDR2 SMNVEV (reference sequence). The CDR3 consists of 16 residues. The CDR3 DNA sequence: TGTGCCAGCAACCCATGGACAGGGGGAAGGACAGATACGCAGTATTTT. This gives the protein CASNPWTGGRTDTQYF.

The chain uses TRBV28 and TRBJ1-4, with 8 bases aligning to TRBD1. Germline V CDR1 and CDR2: MDHEN, SYDVKM. V was pared by 6 bases and J by 0 bases, with 6 bases of the junction left unmatched. The CDR3 spans 16 residues. The CDR3, as DNA: TGTGCCAGCAGCCGCGACAGGGGTGCAACTAATGAAAAACTGTTTTTT. Translating gives CASSRDRGATNEKLFF.

J is TRBJ1-2 and V is TRBV7-9; a possible D gene is TRBD1 (6 bases). The CDR3 spans 16 residues. Trimming took off 4 bases at V and 0 bases at J, with 15 bases between the two ends. The germline CDR1 and CDR2 sequences are SEHNR and FQNEAQ (reference sequence). CDR3 coding DNA: TGTGCCAGCAGCTCGCCGGGGGCTAATACTAACTATGGCTACACCTTC. Its translation is CASSSPGANTNYGYTF.

This clone was observed a few times. This chain uses TRBV19 with TRBJ2-7; D might be TRBD1 or TRBD2, each matching 5 bases. V lost 5 bases, J lost 4 bases, and 15 bases lay in between. The CDR3 is made up of 14 amino acids. Germline V gives CDR1 LNHDA, CDR2 SQIVND (reference sequence). CDR3 loop: CASSAWGTFYEQYF. In DNA, the CDR3 is TGTGCCAGTAGTGCTTGGGGGACCTTTTACGAGCAGTACTTC.

This rearrangement joins TRBV6-5 to TRBJ1-3; D perhaps matches TRBD1 (5 bases). The CDR3 runs 12 residues. CDR1 and CDR2 from the germline V gene are MNHEY and SVGAGI. V gave up 6 bases and J gave up 10 bases, with 13 bases separating them. The CDR3 DNA sequence: TGTGCCAGCAGGGGGCCCGACGTTACCATATATTTT. Its protein is CASRGPDVTIYF.

The chain is built from TRBV9 and TRBJ2-3, with 9 bases identical to TRBD2. This CDR3 contains 16 residues. Germline V lookup: CDR1 SGDLS, CDR2 YYNGEE. J gave up 3 bases and V 0 bases, and 5 bases lay outside the gene matches. DNA for the CDR3: TGTGCCAGCAGCGTAGAGGGCGGGGGGGCGACAGATACGCAGTATTTT. Its protein is CASSVEGGGATDTQYF.

The rearrangement uses TRBV6-4 and TRBJ1-2, with TRBD1 identical over 9 bases. Trimming cost V 11 bases and J 9 bases; bases outside gene matches: 4. Germline values: CDR1 MRHNA, CDR2 SNTAGT. The CDR3 covers 10 residues. CDR3 DNA sequence: TGTGCCCGACAGGGGGGGAGCTACACCTTC. It encodes CARQGGSYTF.

This chain uses TRBV5-4 with TRBJ2-5; possible D gene TRBD1, 6 bases. The CDR3 consists of 15 residues. Looked up from germline, CDR1 is SGHNT and CDR2 is YYREEE (reference sequence). Trimming shortened V by 3 bases and J by 2 bases, and 14 bases separated the two germline ends. The CDR3 protein is CASSSTGTPQETQYF. CDR3 sequence (DNA): TGTGCCAGCAGCTCCACAGGGACCCCTCAAGAGACCCAGTACTTC.

J is TRBJ2-5 and V is TRBV7-9; D is perhaps TRBD1 (6 bases). CDR1 is SEHNR, CDR2 FQNEAQ, per germline (reference sequence). V lost 3 bases and J lost 2, with 10 bases in between. This CDR3 has 14 residues. Here the CDR3 reads CASSFGQPQETQYF. CDR3 nucleotide sequence: TGTGCCAGCAGCTTCGGACAGCCTCAAGAGACCCAGTACTTC.

The J gene is TRBJ1-3, the V gene TRBV2; 10 bases are shared with TRBD1. The CDR3 spans 14 residues. V dropped 10 bases and J dropped 0; count of bases not matched to a gene: 3. Germline lookup yields CDR1 SNHLY and CDR2 FYNNEI. The CDR3 here is CATRTGGSGNTIYF. The CDR3 bases are TGTGCCACCCGGACAGGGGGCTCTGGAAACACCATATATTTT.